The 22 T cell receptor beta chains in this list originate from one sample, sequenced in a study of CD8 T cells in Susac syndrome. Random hexamers served to reverse transcribe roughly 0.5 to 1 ug RNA. Using its own MiXCR run on the immunoSEQ multiplex PCR reads, TCRdb lists one record per CDR3 protein. The data hold 100,000 to 150,000 distinct CDR3 sequences, with approximately 96% observed a single time. Sequenced sample: CD4+ T cells from PBMCs. The receptors were gathered from a human donor in good health.

The chain employs TRBV29-1 and TRBJ1-1; D gene ambiguous. The germline V gene has CDR1 SQVTM and CDR2 ANQGSEA. Trimming removed 7 bases at V and 6 bases at J, with 21 bases between. The CDR3 has 14 amino acids. The CDR3 coding sequence is TGCAGCGACATACGCGGATCCCGTGGGTCTGAAGCTTTCTTT. It specifies CSDIRGSRGSEAFF.

The chain employs TRBV7-7 and TRBJ2-2; tentative D call: TRBD2 (6 bases). CDR1 and CDR2 (germline): SSHAT, FNYEAQ (reference sequence). The CDR3 contains 12 residues. The CDR3: CASGLSTGELFF. The CDR3 region has the DNA TGTGCTAGCGGCCTGTCCACCGGGGAGCTGTTTTTT.

This clonotype has just one count. The CDR3 here is CASSLSTGINNEQFF. The DNA of the CDR3 is TGTGCCAGCAGCCTATCAACAGGGATTAACAATGAGCAGTTCTTC. J is TRBJ2-1 and V is TRBV7-8, with D perhaps TRBD1 (6 bases). Trimming removed 5 bases at V and 5 bases at J, with 16 bases between. CDR3 length: 15 residues. Germline CDR1 reads SGHVS; CDR2 reads FQNEAQ.

The chain has TRBV6-2 or TRBV6-3 and TRBJ2-1; possibly TRBD1 for D (5 bases). Germline CDR1 and CDR2: MNHEY and SVGEGT. V lost 5 bases, J lost 1 base, and 15 bases lay in between. CDR3 length: 16 amino acids. The CDR3 bases are TGTGCCAGCAGTACCAGGGTCAGCCCGTCCTACAATGAGCAGTTCTTC. It translates to CASSTRVSPSYNEQFF.

The chain is built from TRBV27 and TRBJ1-2; weak D call: TRBD1 (6 bases). Trimming left V 3 bases short and J 3 bases short, with 11 bases between. Germline V gene lookup returns CDR1 MNHEY and CDR2 SMNVEV (reference sequence). This CDR3 comprises 14 residues. The CDR3 protein is CASSFRGPDYGYTF. DNA of the CDR3: TGTGCCAGCAGTTTCAGGGGCCCCGACTATGGCTACACCTTC.

This clonotype showed up just once. The CDR3 sequence is CASTGLAGDEQYF. The CDR3 DNA reads as TGTGCCAGCACCGGACTAGCGGGAGATGAGCAGTACTTC. The genes are TRBV3-1 and TRBJ2-7; 13 bases are a match to TRBD2. The CDR3 has 13 residues. The V segment lost 7 bases and the J segment 7 bases; nucleotides outside the gene matches: 4. Germline CDR1 LGHDT, CDR2 YNNKEL (reference sequence).

The V call is TRBV7-9, the J call TRBJ1-1, with a possible D match to TRBD1 (6 bases). The CDR3 loop spans 13 amino acids. Germline lookup yields CDR1 SEHNR and CDR2 FQNEAQ (reference sequence). The germline V and J ends were trimmed by 5 bases and 4 bases, with 11 bases remaining between them. In nucleotides, the CDR3 is TGTGCCAGCAGCCCAATACAGGGCACTGAAGCTTTCTTT. Translated, it gives CASSPIQGTEAFF.

The rearrangement uses TRBV29-1 and TRBJ2-4, with D uncertain. The CDR3 length is 14 residues. From germline, CDR1 is SQVTM and CDR2 ANQGSEA. The V and J ends lost 4 bases and 8 bases respectively, with 18 bases between them. Here the CDR3 reads CSVVGSGVGDIQYF. DNA of the CDR3: TGCAGCGTTGTAGGGTCGGGCGTCGGCGACATTCAGTACTTC.

The chain is built from TRBV9 and TRBJ2-2; D may be TRBD1 (6 bases). Germline CDR1 and CDR2: SGDLS and YYNGEE. CDR3 length: 16 amino acids. V was clipped by 4 bases and J by 5 bases, with 18 bases between them. In nucleotides, the CDR3 is TGTGCCAGCAGCACACAGGGAGCGGTGGGGACCGGGGAGCTGTTTTTT. Translating gives CASSTQGAVGTGELFF.

CDR3 loop: CASSPTPPGLAGRTSYEQYF. The DNA of the CDR3 is TGTGCCAGCTCCCCCACGCCGCCGGGACTAGCGGGACGAACCTCCTACGAGCAGTACTTC. The V call is TRBV18, the J call TRBJ2-7; 13 bases are shared with TRBD2. The germline V gene has CDR1 KGHSH and CDR2 LQKENI. The CDR3 sequence is 20 residues long. Unmatched junction bases numbered 17, after V lost 6 bases and J lost 0 bases.

This clonotype was picked up one time. The V and J genes are TRBV5-4 and TRBJ1-1, with D hard to call. Looked up from germline, CDR1 is SGHNT and CDR2 is YYREEE (reference sequence). Trimming left V 4 bases short and J 5 bases short, with 12 bases between. This CDR3 contains 13 residues. CDR3: CASSLDIKTEAFF. Here the CDR3 DNA reads TGTGCCAGCAGCCTAGACATCAAGACTGAAGCTTTCTTT.

The chain has TRBV2 and TRBJ1-5, with D possibly being TRBD1 (5 bases). V shed 7 bases and J shed 2 bases, with 9 bases lying between them. Looked up from germline, CDR1 is SNHLY and CDR2 is FYNNEI. The CDR3 contains 13 residues. For the CDR3, the DNA is TGTGCCAGCACTCTGACAGGCAATCAGCCCCAGCATTTT. Translation: CASTLTGNQPQHF.

The chain carries TRBV20-1 and TRBJ2-6; 7 positions agree with TRBD1. Trimming at V came to 6 bases and at J to 0 bases, leaving 5 bases not matched to a gene. The CDR3 sequence is 15 residues long. Germline-derived CDR1 and CDR2 are DFQATT and SNEGSKA (reference sequence). The CDR3 region is CSARTGFSGANVLTF. The CDR3 DNA reads as TGCAGTGCCCGGACAGGTTTCTCTGGGGCCAACGTCCTGACTTTC.

This chain uses TRBV29-1 with TRBJ2-5, with 7 bases matching TRBD2. The CDR3 has 13 amino acids. V gave up 7 bases and J gave up 5 bases; unmatched junction bases: 10. The germline gives CDR1 SQVTM, CDR2 ANQGSEA. In DNA form, the CDR3 reads TGCAGCGCCCGACTAGCCCGAGGGGAGACCCAGTACTTC. Encoded protein: CSARLARGETQYF.

The chain carries TRBV7-2 and TRBJ1-5; 7 bases are shared with TRBD1. J was trimmed by 3 bases and V by 4 bases; bases with no gene match: 6. CDR1 is SGHTA, CDR2 FQGNSA, per germline. CDR3 size: 15 residues. In nucleotides, the CDR3 is TGTGCCAGCAGCTCGACAGGGCCCTCCAATCAGCCCCAGCATTTT. This translates into CASSSTGPSNQPQHF.

The chain has TRBV2 and TRBJ1-1, with D possibly being TRBD1 (6 bases). Per the germline V gene, CDR1 is SNHLY and CDR2 is FYNNEI. Trimming shortened V by 8 bases and J by 6 bases, and 16 bases separated the two germline ends. This CDR3 comprises 13 residues. The CDR3 region has the DNA TGTGCCAGCCGGATTCTGGAGGGGGCTGAAGCTTTCTTT. Translated: CASRILEGAEAFF.

The rearrangement links TRBV6-2 or TRBV6-3 to TRBJ2-7; TRBD1 might be the D (5 bases). V lost 7 bases and J 5 bases, leaving 9 bases between the germline ends. From germline, CDR1 is MNHEY and CDR2 SVGEGT. The CDR3 has 11 amino acids. CDR3: CASTQGHEQYF. DNA of the CDR3: TGTGCCAGCACCCAGGGCCACGAGCAGTACTTC.

The table lists this clonotype with a few counts. The chain carries TRBV20-1 and TRBJ1-5; D not resolved. V lost 5 bases and J lost 7, with 15 bases in between. The germline V gene has CDR1 DFQATT and CDR2 SNEGSKA (reference sequence). The CDR3 contains 13 residues. The CDR3 here is CSAPTTGGQPQHF. CDR3 nucleotide sequence: TGCAGTGCTCCAACTACGGGTGGGCAGCCCCAGCATTTT.

The chain recombines TRBV12-3 or TRBV12-4 with TRBJ1-1; D perhaps matches TRBD1 (6 bases). CDR3 length: 16 residues. V lost 6 bases to trimming and J lost 3 bases, with 20 bases between them. The CDR3 DNA sequence: TGTGCCAGCAGCCTGAACCGGGAGCCAGGGGACACTGAAGCTTTCTTT. This codes for CASSLNREPGDTEAFF.

This rearrangement joins TRBV29-1 to TRBJ2-7; 9 bases line up with TRBD2. Germline assignment: CDR1 SQVTM and CDR2 ANQGSEA. The CDR3 extends over 14 amino acids. The V gene end was trimmed by 6 bases and the J gene end by 0 bases; junction bases not matched to a gene: 6. The DNA for the CDR3 is TGCAGCGTGAGGACTAGCGCTAGCTCCTACGAGCAGTACTTC. It encodes CSVRTSASSYEQYF.

The chain joins TRBV20-1 to TRBJ2-5, with a weak D call TRBD2 (6 bases). CDR3 size: 14 residues. The germline CDR1 and CDR2 sequences are DFQATT and SNEGSKA (reference sequence). V dropped 6 bases and J dropped 5 bases, with 19 bases sitting between them. The CDR3 region has the DNA TGCAGTGCCCCGAAAACGTGGGAGGAGGAGACCCAGTACTTC. Protein product: CSAPKTWEEETQYF.

This chain uses TRBV29-1 with TRBJ2-2; a weak D match, TRBD2 (6 bases). The CDR3 consists of 11 residues. CDR1 SQVTM and CDR2 ANQGSEA come from the germline V gene. The V gene lost 8 bases and the J gene lost 8 bases, with 12 bases spanning the gap. The CDR3 here is CSPGRGGELFF. The CDR3 DNA follows: TGCAGCCCAGGACGGGGGGGGGAGCTGTTTTTT.